Listed here are 27 T cell receptor beta chains from one sample, sequenced in a study of OX40 agonist ivuxolimab in advanced cancers. Libraries were prepared by immunoSEQ multiplex PCR; TCRdb keeps only in-frame clonotypes and omits some of them. Among 99,000 or so clones listed, approximately 95% were seen once. This specimen was CD4+ or CD8+ T cells sorted from blood, taken in a trial of the OX40 agonist ivuxolimab. Receptor source: an adult with an advanced solid tumor such as melanoma, head and neck, liver or kidney cancer.

This clone showed up just once. The chain is built from TRBV5-6 and TRBJ2-3, with D tentatively TRBD1 or TRBD2 (5 bases each). CDR1 SGHDT and CDR2 YYEEEE come from the germline V gene. This CDR3 contains 13 residues. V lost 3 bases and J 8 bases, leaving 13 bases between the germline ends. The CDR3 reads CASSSGTLGTQYF. The CDR3 DNA follows: TGTGCCAGCAGCTCCGGGACCCTCGGTACGCAGTATTTT.

The chain carries TRBV4-2 and TRBJ2-3; 12 nucleotides line up with TRBD2. There are 17 residues in the CDR3. Germline CDR1 reads LGHNA; CDR2 reads YNFKEQ. Germline trimming cut 0 bases from V and 3 bases from J; bases unmatched to any gene: 4. CDR3 region: CASSQDPGLAGTDTQYF. Here the CDR3 DNA reads TGTGCCAGCAGCCAAGACCCAGGACTAGCGGGAACAGATACGCAGTATTTT.

The gene calls are TRBV25-1 and TRBJ2-3; D is perhaps TRBD2 (6 bases). V was pared by 3 bases and J by 12 bases, with 22 bases between. Germline CDR1 reads MGHDK; CDR2 reads SYGVNS. The CDR3 contains 15 residues. The CDR3, as DNA: TGTGCCAGCAGTGACCCGGGGGTGGCTCCCGGAGGTCAGTATTTT. This codes for CASSDPGVAPGGQYF.

This chain connects TRBV6-6 to TRBJ2-7, with D tentatively TRBD2 (6 bases). This CDR3 is built from 12 residues. The ends were cut back, 7 bases at V and 5 bases at J, with 12 bases in the middle. Germline V gene lookup returns CDR1 MNHNY and CDR2 SVGAGI (reference sequence). The CDR3 DNA sequence: TGTGCCAGCACTCACGGGAGTGACGAGCAGTACTTC. It translates to CASTHGSDEQYF.

The V and J genes are TRBV27 and TRBJ1-1; no definite D call. Trimming took 3 bases from V and 6 from J, leaving 11 bases between them. The CDR3 is 13 amino acids. The germline gives CDR1 MNHEY, CDR2 SMNVEV (reference sequence). The CDR3 sequence is CASSFSEGAEAFF. The CDR3 DNA is TGTGCCAGCAGTTTTTCGGAGGGCGCTGAAGCTTTCTTT.

In nucleotides, the CDR3 is TGTGCCAGCAGTTCCCTAGCGGAGAGCTCCTATAATTCACCCCTCCACTTT. It yields the protein CASSSLAESSYNSPLHF. The chain recombines TRBV28 with TRBJ1-6; D unclear. The germline gives CDR1 MDHEN, CDR2 SYDVKM. V lost 4 bases to trimming and J lost 0 bases, with 13 bases between them. The CDR3 sequence is 17 residues long.

V usage is TRBV10-3 and J usage is TRBJ2-1; 7 bases are shared with TRBD2. Germline CDR1 ENHRY, CDR2 SYGVKD. CDR3 size: 14 residues. V was clipped by 11 bases and J by 5 bases; unmatched bases: 12. As DNA, the CDR3 is TGTGCCGTTGGGGACCACCGGGGGGACAATGAGCAGTTCTTC. It yields the protein CAVGDHRGDNEQFF.

V is TRBV19 and J is TRBJ2-6, with a weak D call TRBD1 (5 bases). Trimming cost V 8 bases and J 1 base, with 9 bases left between them. The germline V gene encodes CDR1 LNHDA and CDR2 SQIVND (reference sequence). The length of the CDR3 is 14 residues. In DNA form, the CDR3 reads TGTGCCAGTGAAGCAGGGTCTGGGGCCAACGTCCTGACTTTC. Amino acid sequence: CASEAGSGANVLTF.

The rearrangement uses TRBV13 and TRBJ1-1; D possibly corresponds to TRBD1 (5 bases). The length of the CDR3 is 13 residues. V gave up 8 bases and J gave up 2 bases, with 12 bases separating them. Germline CDR1 and CDR2: PRHDT and FYEKMQ (reference sequence). CDR3 bases: TGTGCCAGCTGGACCGGGGGAAACACTGAAGCTTTCTTT. It specifies CASWTGGNTEAFF.

This clone appeared a few times. The V call is TRBV15, the J call TRBJ2-3, with 11 bases identical to TRBD2. The CDR3 has 17 residues. Germline V gene data show CDR1 as LNHNV and CDR2 as YYDKDF (reference sequence). CDR3 sequence (DNA): TGTGCAACCCGAGGAGGGACTAGCGGAACGCGCAAGAATACGCAGTATTTT. Translating gives CATRGGTSGTRKNTQYF.

The chain joins TRBV5-4 to TRBJ1-6; D is possibly TRBD1 (5 bases). Per germline, CDR1 SGHNT and CDR2 YYREEE (reference sequence). The CDR3 length is 15 residues. V dropped 5 bases and J dropped 4 bases, with 13 bases sitting between them. In nucleotides, the CDR3 is TGTGCCAGCAGTTTAACAGACAGTTATAATTCACCCCTCCACTTT. Translation gives CASSLTDSYNSPLHF.

The chain is built from TRBV6-1 and TRBJ2-1; possibly TRBD1 or TRBD2 for D (6 bases each). The CDR3 consists of 14 residues. The V gene's germline CDR1 is MNHNS and CDR2 SASEGT. V shed 0 bases and J shed 6 bases, with 9 bases lying between them. CDR3 DNA sequence: TGTGCCAGCAGTGAAGCCCGGGGGCCCAATGAGCAGTTCTTC. Translated, it gives CASSEARGPNEQFF.

This clone occurred once. The gene calls are TRBV2 and TRBJ1-2; 8 bases agree with TRBD1. V was clipped by 2 bases and J by 8 bases; unmatched bases: 7. Germline assignment: CDR1 SNHLY and CDR2 FYNNEI. This CDR3 is built from 14 residues. The CDR3 DNA reads TGTGCCAGCAGTGAACTTTTGGACAGGGTCGGCTACACCTTC. Encoded protein: CASSELLDRVGYTF.

V usage is TRBV4-2 and J usage is TRBJ2-7, with D maybe TRBD1 (6 bases). The CDR3 extends over 16 amino acids. V shed 2 bases and J shed 2 bases, with 16 bases lying between them. Germline V lookup: CDR1 LGHNA, CDR2 YNFKEQ. CDR3 in amino acids: CASSQHRVDITYEQYF. The CDR3 nucleotides are TGTGCCAGCAGCCAACACAGGGTGGACATCACCTACGAGCAGTACTTC.

The V gene is TRBV18, the J gene TRBJ1-1; a weak D match, TRBD1 (5 bases). Germline CDR1 reads KGHSH; CDR2 reads LQKENI. V was shortened by 6 bases and J by 0 bases, with 11 bases between the two germline ends. The CDR3 runs 14 residues. In DNA form, the CDR3 reads TGTGCCAGCTCTAACAAGGACATGAACACTGAAGCTTTCTTT. This codes for CASSNKDMNTEAFF.

The chain couples TRBV27 to TRBJ2-4, with a tentative D call TRBD2 (7 bases). CDR3 length: 11 amino acids. With 7 bases removed from V and 8 bases from J, the gap between germline ends came to 9 bases. The germline V gene has CDR1 MNHEY and CDR2 SMNVEV (reference sequence). The CDR3 loop reads CASIGGDIQYF. CDR3 sequence (DNA): TGTGCCAGCATAGGGGGGGACATTCAGTACTTC.

The rearrangement joins TRBV19 to TRBJ1-6; D is uncertain. V lost 3 bases to trimming and J lost 3 bases, with 6 bases between them. This CDR3 comprises 14 residues. Germline CDR1 reads LNHDA; CDR2 reads SQIVND (reference sequence). CDR3 sequence: CASSIVVYNSPLHF. CDR3 DNA: TGTGCCAGTAGTATTGTGGTCTATAATTCACCCCTCCACTTT.

J is TRBJ1-2 and V is TRBV28; 7 positions match TRBD1. Trimming removed 7 bases from V and 6 bases from J; junction bases left unmatched: 14. CDR3 length: 15 amino acids. Per germline, CDR1 MDHEN and CDR2 SYDVKM. The CDR3 bases are TGTGCCAGCACCGTAACCCCCAGGGGGGGCCATGGCTACACCTTC. This encodes CASTVTPRGGHGYTF.

The chain couples TRBV27 to TRBJ1-2, with D unclear. The CDR3 consists of 14 residues. With 5 bases removed from V and 2 bases from J, the gap between germline ends came to 12 bases. CDR1 is MNHEY and CDR2 is SMNVEV in the germline V gene (reference sequence). Here the CDR3 DNA reads TGTGCCAGCAGTACATCCGGACGGAACTATGGCTACACCTTC. Residues: CASSTSGRNYGYTF.

This clone was detected once. The genes are TRBV30 and TRBJ2-7; the D gene is possibly TRBD2 (5 bases). The CDR3 contains 13 residues. Germline loops: CDR1 GTSNPN, CDR2 SVGIG (reference sequence). The V end lost 6 bases, the J end lost 6 bases, and 18 bases lay between the germline ends. The CDR3 here is CACAPPRRLEQYF. CDR3 nucleotides: TGTGCCTGCGCCCCCCCGAGGAGGCTCGAGCAGTACTTC. The full variable domain, with the rest looked up from reference TRBV30 and TRBJ2-7, is SQTIHQWPATLVQPVGSPLSLECTVEGTSNPNLYWYRQAAGRGLQLLFYSVGIGQISSEVPQNLSASRPQDRQFILSSKKLLLSDSGFYLCACAPPRRLEQYFGPGTRLTVT.

This chain uses TRBV19 with TRBJ2-5; 7 nucleotides line up with TRBD1. The germline CDR1 and CDR2 sequences are LNHDA and SQIVND (reference sequence). V lost 11 bases and J lost 4; bases outside the gene matches: 10. This CDR3 is 13 amino acids long. CDR3 bases: TGTGCCTCTGGGCTGGCAGGGGGAGAGACCCAGTACTTC. Protein sequence: CASGLAGGETQYF.

The chain couples TRBV7-8 to TRBJ1-2; D perhaps matches TRBD1 (5 bases). The germline gives CDR1 SGHVS, CDR2 FQNEAQ. The V end was cut by 7 bases, the J end by 8 bases, with 23 bases between. This CDR3 is built from 15 residues. The CDR3 loop reads CASTQTIRGPEGYTF. DNA of the CDR3: TGTGCCAGCACCCAGACGATTAGGGGCCCGGAGGGCTACACCTTC.

This CDR3 is CASSSLTGRAHEQYF. In DNA, the CDR3 is TGTGCCAGCAGCTCCTTAACAGGGCGAGCGCACGAGCAGTACTTC. The rearrangement joins TRBV7-9 to TRBJ2-7, with a possible D match to TRBD1 (6 bases). V gave up 4 bases and J gave up 5 bases, with 18 bases separating them. CDR3 length equals 15 residues. CDR1 and CDR2 (germline): SEHNR, FQNEAQ (reference sequence). Looking up the rest from reference TRBV7-9 and TRBJ2-7 gives the full variable domain: DTGVSQNPRHKITKRGQNVTFRCDPISEHNRLYWYRQTLGQGPEFLTYFQNEAQLEKSRLLSDRFSAERPKGSFSTLEIQRTEQGDSAMYLCASSSLTGRAHEQYFGPGTRLTVT.

This clone appeared once. The rearrangement uses TRBV28 and TRBJ2-7; TRBD1 is a possible D gene (6 bases). CDR1 is MDHEN, CDR2 SYDVKM, per germline. This CDR3 is built from 12 residues. The V end was cut by 6 bases, the J end by 11 bases, with 17 bases between. DNA for the CDR3: TGTGCCAGCAGCCTACCAACAGGGTCTAAGTACTTC. This encodes CASSLPTGSKYF. The full variable domain, completed using reference TRBV28 and TRBJ2-7, is DVKVTQSSRYLVKRTGEKVFLECVQDMDHENMFWYRQDPGLGLRLIYFSYDVKMKEKGDIPEGYSVSREKKERFSLILESASTNQTSMYLCASSLPTGSKYFGPGTRLTVT.

The chain has TRBV6-5 and TRBJ1-1; TRBD1 might be the D (6 bases). Germline loops: CDR1 MNHEY, CDR2 SVGAGI. V dropped 0 bases and J dropped 2 bases, with 10 bases sitting between them. There are 15 residues in the CDR3. The CDR3 DNA is TGTGCCAGCAGTTACTCGAACAGGGTAAACACTGAAGCTTTCTTT. The encoded protein is CASSYSNRVNTEAFF.

The chain has TRBV4-2 and TRBJ2-5; 8 positions agree with TRBD2. There are 14 residues in the CDR3. V was clipped by 6 bases and J by 2 bases; unmatched bases: 5. Germline V gene sequence: CDR1 LGHNA, CDR2 YNFKEQ. Here the CDR3 reads CASRTAGGQETQYF. The CDR3 nucleotides read TGTGCCAGCAGAACTGCGGGGGGACAAGAGACCCAGTACTTC.

V usage is TRBV19 and J usage is TRBJ1-6; the D is unclear. Per germline, CDR1 LNHDA and CDR2 SQIVND (reference sequence). Trimming removed 6 bases from V and 5 bases from J, with 11 bases in between. This CDR3 is 14 amino acids long. As DNA, the CDR3 is TGTGCCAGTAGGGATATACAAGATAATTCACCCCTCCACTTT. Translating gives CASRDIQDNSPLHF.